This record covers a single TCR beta chain. What it binds is not known. Treatment described: approximately 9-day PBMC culture with coronavirus spike peptide pools or control peptides (ViraFEST assay). Unexposed donor CD4+ T cells predated the COVID-19 pandemic, collected 2011-2018. T cells were expanded with peptide pools, and expanded clonotypes were identified by TCR sequencing. When enough cells were available, unexposed-donor CD4+ T cells were probed with SARS-CoV-2 S/N and four cold-coronavirus spikes. Germline V lookup: CDR1 SEHNR, CDR2 FQNEAQ (reference sequence). Trimming pared 2 bases from V and 0 bases from J, leaving 4 bases between. This CDR3 region has 13 residues. The data belong to a study of vaccination and CD4 T cells after COVID-19. On the study more broadly: The study drew post-COVID samples a median roughly 100 days after diagnosis (range 35 to 161).

Sequencing of cultured CD4+ T cell DNA used the Oncomine TCR Beta short-read assay. MiXCR was run by TCRdb on the PCR reads, yielding one entry per CDR3 protein. This sample yields 8,000 to 10,000 distinct CDR3 sequences, of which around 38% are seen a single time; 9.5% to 15% belongs to the top ten. J is TRBJ1-1 and V is TRBV7-9, with D hard to call. This sequence was found in a human donor in good health. Sequenced input: CD4+ T cells from blood, cultured in vitro. CDR3 residues: CASSLSVNTEAFF. CDR3 nucleotide sequence: TGTGCCAGCAGCTTATCTGTGAACACTGAAGCTTTCTTT.